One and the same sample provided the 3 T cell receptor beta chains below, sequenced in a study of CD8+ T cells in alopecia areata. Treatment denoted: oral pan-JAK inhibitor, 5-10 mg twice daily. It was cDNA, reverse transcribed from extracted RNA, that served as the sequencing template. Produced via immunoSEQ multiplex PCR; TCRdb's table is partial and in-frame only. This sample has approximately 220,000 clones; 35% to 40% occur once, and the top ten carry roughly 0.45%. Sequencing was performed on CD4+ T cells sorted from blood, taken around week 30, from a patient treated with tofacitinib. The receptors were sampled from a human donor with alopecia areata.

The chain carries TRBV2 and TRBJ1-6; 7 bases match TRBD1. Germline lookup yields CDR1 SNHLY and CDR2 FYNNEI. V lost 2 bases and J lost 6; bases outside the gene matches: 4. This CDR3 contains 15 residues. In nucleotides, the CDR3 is TGTGCCAGCAGTGAAATCCGACAGGGTAATTCACCCCTCCACTTT. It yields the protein CASSEIRQGNSPLHF.

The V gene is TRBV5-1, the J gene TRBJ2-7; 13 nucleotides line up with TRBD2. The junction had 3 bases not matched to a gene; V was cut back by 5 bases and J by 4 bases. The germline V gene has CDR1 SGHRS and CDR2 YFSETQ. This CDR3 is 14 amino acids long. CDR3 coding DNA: TGCGCCAGCAGTACGGGACTAGCGGGGTACGAGCAGTACTTC. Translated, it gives CASSTGLAGYEQYF.

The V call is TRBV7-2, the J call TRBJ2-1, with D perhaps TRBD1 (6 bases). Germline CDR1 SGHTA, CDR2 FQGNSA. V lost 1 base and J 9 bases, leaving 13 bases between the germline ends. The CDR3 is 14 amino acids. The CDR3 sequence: CASSLDSGASEQFF. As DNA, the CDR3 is TGTGCCAGCAGCTTAGATTCAGGGGCAAGTGAGCAGTTCTTC.